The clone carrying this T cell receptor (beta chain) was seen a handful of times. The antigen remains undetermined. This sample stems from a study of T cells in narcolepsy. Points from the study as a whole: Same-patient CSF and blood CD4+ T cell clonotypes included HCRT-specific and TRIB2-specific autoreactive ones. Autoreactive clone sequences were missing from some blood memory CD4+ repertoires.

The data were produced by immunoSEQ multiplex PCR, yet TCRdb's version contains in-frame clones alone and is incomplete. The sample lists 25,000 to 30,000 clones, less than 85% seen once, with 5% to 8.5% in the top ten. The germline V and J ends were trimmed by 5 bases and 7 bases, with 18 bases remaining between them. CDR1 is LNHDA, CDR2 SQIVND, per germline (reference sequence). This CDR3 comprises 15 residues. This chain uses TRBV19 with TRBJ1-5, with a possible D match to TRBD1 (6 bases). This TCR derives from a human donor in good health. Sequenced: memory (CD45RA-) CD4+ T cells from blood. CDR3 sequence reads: CASSSPGQPGQPQHF. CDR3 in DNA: TGTGCCAGTAGTTCGCCCGGACAGCCGGGACAGCCCCAGCATTTT.